A single sample is the source of the 16 T cell receptor beta chains below, sequenced in a study of cytomegalovirus exposure and HLA in healthy donors. Libraries were prepared by immunoSEQ multiplex PCR; TCRdb keeps only in-frame clonotypes and omits some of them. The data show fewer than 150,000 clones, around 80% seen once. Sequences were obtained from PBMCs. These receptors originate from a man aged 25-45 years in good health and CMV-seropositive.

The chain has TRBV4-1 and TRBJ1-4, with 9 bases identical to TRBD1. The CDR3 runs to 16 residues. With 1 base clipped from V and 7 bases from J, the junction kept 7 bases outside the gene matches. Germline CDR1 and CDR2: MGHRA and YSYEKL. DNA for the CDR3: TGCGCCAGCAGCCAAGCTCAGGACAGGGGAGCTGAAAAACTGTTTTTT. Its translation is CASSQAQDRGAEKLFF.

CDR3: CASSLNFGTDTQYF. In nucleotides, the CDR3 is TGCGCCAGCAGCCTAAACTTCGGTACAGATACGCAGTATTTT. The chain has TRBV4-3 and TRBJ2-3; D unresolved. V lost 4 bases, J lost 3 bases, and 11 bases lay in between. The CDR3 sequence is 14 residues long. Germline lookup yields CDR1 LGHNA and CDR2 YSLEER.

This clone was observed a handful of times. V is TRBV12-5 and J is TRBJ1-3, with unresolved D. Trimming took off 2 bases at V and 2 bases at J, with 4 bases between the two ends. The CDR3 sequence is 13 residues long. Germline CDR1 reads LGHNT; CDR2 reads FRNRAP. The CDR3 is CASGLLTGNTIYF. The CDR3 coding sequence is TGTGCTAGTGGTTTGCTAACTGGAAACACCATATATTTT.

V gene TRBV25-1 combines with J gene TRBJ2-2; D unclear. V lost 4 bases and J 6 bases, leaving 9 bases between the germline ends. This CDR3 region has 13 residues. Germline CDR1 and CDR2: MGHDK and SYGVNS. The CDR3 bases are TGTGCCAGCAGTGCGACTTACTCCGGGGAGCTGTTTTTT. Amino acid sequence: CASSATYSGELFF.

The chain has TRBV2 and TRBJ2-1; 9 positions match TRBD1. Looked up from germline, CDR1 is SNHLY and CDR2 is FYNNEI. V shed 5 bases, J shed 8 bases, and the junction held 16 bases outside the gene matches. There are 17 residues in the CDR3. The CDR3 loop reads CASSPMIRGQGHDEQFF. The CDR3 bases are TGTGCCAGCAGTCCCATGATCCGAGGACAGGGGCACGATGAGCAGTTCTTC.

This clone has a handful of counts. V usage is TRBV7-8 and J usage is TRBJ2-3; the match to TRBD1 covers 9 bases. This CDR3 region has 15 residues. CDR1 and CDR2 (germline): SGHVS, FQNEAQ. Trimming cost V 5 bases and J 6 bases; bases outside gene matches: 9. This CDR3 reads CASSLGTGRLDTQYF. The CDR3 DNA reads TGTGCCAGCAGCCTCGGGACAGGGAGGCTTGATACGCAGTATTTT.

The chain couples TRBV7-2 to TRBJ2-2; no firm D call. The V and J ends lost 1 base and 0 bases respectively, with 9 bases between them. Germline CDR1 is SGHTA and CDR2 is FQGNSA. The CDR3 has 16 residues. The CDR3 DNA is TGTGCCAGCAGCTTAGTTAGCAGTTCGAACACCGGGGAGCTGTTTTTT. Protein: CASSLVSSSNTGELFF.

This clone showed up just once. This chain connects TRBV15 to TRBJ1-2, with 10 bases aligning to TRBD1. The germline V gene has CDR1 LNHNV and CDR2 YYDKDF (reference sequence). The CDR3 contains 16 residues. J gave up 2 bases and V 1 base, and 4 bases lay outside the gene matches. CDR3: CATSRGWDRGNYGYTF. DNA of the CDR3: TGTGCCACCAGCAGAGGATGGGACAGGGGAAACTATGGCTACACCTTC. Full variable domain (missing parts from reference TRBV15 and TRBJ1-2): DAMVIQNPRYQVTQFGKPVTLSCSQTLNHNVMYWYQQKSSQAPKLLFHYYDKDFNNEADTPDNFQSRRPNTSFCFLDIRSPGLGDTAMYLCATSRGWDRGNYGYTFGSGTRLTVV.

CDR3 in amino acids: CAISDRQGAFSKNIQYF. The DNA of the CDR3 is TGTGCCATCAGTGACCGACAGGGCGCTTTTTCCAAAAACATTCAGTACTTC. The chain uses TRBV10-3 and TRBJ2-4; 7 nucleotides align to TRBD1. This CDR3 has 17 residues. Unmatched junction bases numbered 10, after V lost 3 bases and J lost 2 bases. Germline CDR1 ENHRY, CDR2 SYGVKD.

This chain connects TRBV5-1 to TRBJ2-7; 7 bases map to TRBD1. Germline V CDR1 and CDR2: SGHRS, YFSETQ. The V segment lost 0 bases and the J segment 2 bases; nucleotides outside the gene matches: 2. The CDR3 is 14 amino acids. The CDR3 loop reads CASSLDRGAYEQYF. As DNA, the CDR3 is TGCGCCAGCAGCTTGGACAGGGGCGCCTACGAGCAGTACTTC.

The chain recombines TRBV7-9 with TRBJ2-7; 11 nucleotides line up with TRBD1. Germline values: CDR1 SEHNR, CDR2 FQNEAQ (reference sequence). V shed 5 bases, J shed 1 base, and the junction held 7 bases outside the gene matches. The CDR3 spans 16 residues. In DNA, the CDR3 is TGTGCCAGCAGCGCTAAAGGGACAGGGGGTTCCTACGAGCAGTACTTC. Translating gives CASSAKGTGGSYEQYF.

This clone was observed once. The V call is TRBV29-1, the J call TRBJ2-7, with TRBD2 matching over 7 bases. This CDR3 spans 14 amino acids. V trimming: 6 bases; J trimming: 3 bases; junction bases outside the gene matches: 11. Germline CDR1 SQVTM, CDR2 ANQGSEA. CDR3 DNA sequence: TGCAGCGTACGCGAATCTGGGACTATCTACGAGCAGTACTTC. This encodes CSVRESGTIYEQYF.

This chain links TRBV10-3 with TRBJ1-1, with a tentative D call TRBD1 (5 bases). The V end was cut by 4 bases, the J end by 8 bases, with 11 bases between. The CDR3 runs to 12 residues. CDR1 ENHRY and CDR2 SYGVKD come from the germline V gene. CDR3 sequence reads: CAISAGMGEAFF. For the CDR3, the DNA is TGTGCCATCAGTGCAGGGATGGGGGAAGCTTTCTTT.

The chain recombines TRBV7-6 with TRBJ2-7; D remains unclear. The V end lost 5 bases, the J end lost 7 bases, and 12 bases lay between the germline ends. Germline V gene lookup returns CDR1 SGHVS and CDR2 FNYEAQ. The length of the CDR3 is 12 residues. The CDR3 region is CASSPPYEEQYF. The CDR3 DNA sequence: TGTGCCAGCAGCCCCCCCTATGAGGAGCAGTACTTC. Supplemented by reference TRBV7-6 and TRBJ2-7, the full variable domain reads GAGVSQSPRYKVTKRGQDVALRCDPISGHVSLYWYRQALGQGPEFLTYFNYEAQQDKSGLPNDRFSAERPEGSISTLTIQRTEQRDSAMYRCASSPPYEEQYFGPGTRLTVT.

The V gene is TRBV6-5, the J gene TRBJ2-3, with 7 bases that match TRBD2. The trim removed 0 bases at V and 1 base at J, leaving 4 bases unmatched. The germline gives CDR1 MNHEY, CDR2 SVGAGI. CDR3 length equals 16 residues. CDR3: CASSYSLLAGTDTQYF. The CDR3 coding sequence is TGTGCCAGCAGTTACTCGTTGCTAGCGGGCACAGATACGCAGTATTTT.

J is TRBJ2-3 and V is TRBV10-3; TRBD2 matches at 8 bases. This CDR3 contains 14 residues. With V trimmed by 6 bases and J by 0 bases, 2 bases remained unmatched. In germline, CDR1 is ENHRY, CDR2 SYGVKD. CDR3 residues: CAISRGGSTDTQYF. DNA of the CDR3: TGTGCCATCAGCCGGGGGGGAAGCACAGATACGCAGTATTTT.